The next 13 T cell receptor beta chains were all read from a single sample in a study of blood T cell repertoires in COVID-19. The protocol was immunoSEQ multiplex PCR, while the TCRdb copy is restricted to in-frame clones and leaves out a portion. The sample gives about 140,000 clones, roughly four fifths of which show up once; under 9.5% is in the top ten. Sequenced: peripheral blood. The receptors here all came from a human donor in a cohort sampled during active COVID-19.

This clone occurred once. The chain joins TRBV4-1 to TRBJ2-5; D perhaps matches TRBD1 (6 bases). There are 14 residues in the CDR3. The germline V and J ends were trimmed by 0 bases and 7 bases, with 12 bases remaining between them. CDR1 and CDR2 from the germline V gene are MGHRA and YSYEKL. The DNA for the CDR3 is TGCGCCAGCAGCCAAGATCGAGGGGGTAGGACCCAGTACTTC. The encoded protein is CASSQDRGGRTQYF.

The genes are TRBV6-4 and TRBJ1-1, with D unclear. The V gene lost 0 bases and the J gene lost 10 bases, with 6 bases spanning the gap. This CDR3 spans 11 amino acids. CDR1 is MRHNA, CDR2 SNTAGT, per germline. Here the CDR3 reads CASSDSRGAFF. The DNA for the CDR3 is TGTGCCAGCAGTGACTCAAGAGGAGCTTTCTTT.

This chain links TRBV2 with TRBJ1-6; D is possibly TRBD1 (6 bases). The germline gives CDR1 SNHLY, CDR2 FYNNEI. This CDR3 region has 16 residues. V lost 0 bases to trimming and J lost 9 bases, with 15 bases between them. This chain's CDR3 is CASSEAGYRDVSPLHF. For the CDR3, the DNA is TGTGCCAGCAGTGAAGCGGGATACAGGGATGTTTCACCCCTCCACTTT.

This rearrangement joins TRBV7-9 to TRBJ2-2; D possibly corresponds to TRBD1 (6 bases). The CDR3 extends over 14 amino acids. V was cut by 3 bases and J by 4 bases, with 9 bases left in between. CDR1 SEHNR and CDR2 FQNEAQ come from the germline V gene (reference sequence). CDR3 in DNA: TGTGCCAGCAGCTTCAGGACAGTCACCGGGGAGCTGTTTTTT. Its protein product is CASSFRTVTGELFF.

The chain joins TRBV21-1 to TRBJ1-2; the table's D gene call, TRBD1, was not cross checked with the DNA. TRBV21-1 is a pseudogene locus. This CDR3 has 13 residues. The CDR3: CASSKWAGYGYTF. In DNA form, the CDR3 reads TGTGCCAGCAGCAAATGGGCAGGTTATGGCTACACCTTC.

V gene TRBV28 combines with J gene TRBJ1-4, with 9 nucleotides matching TRBD1. V lost 3 bases to trimming and J lost 5 bases; unmatched junction nucleotides: 4. Germline loops: CDR1 MDHEN, CDR2 SYDVKM. The CDR3 sequence is 15 residues long. The CDR3 protein is CASSFVTGGNEKLFF. Written as DNA, the CDR3 is TGTGCCAGCAGTTTCGTTACAGGGGGCAATGAAAAACTGTTTTTT.

The chain combines TRBV5-5 with TRBJ1-6, with 8 nucleotides matching TRBD1. The J segment lost 11 bases and the V segment lost 0 bases, leaving 4 bases of the junction unmatched. Germline V gene data show CDR1 as SGHKS and CDR2 as YYEKEE (reference sequence). The CDR3 is made up of 14 amino acids. This CDR3 reads CASSLGTGPTPLHF. DNA of the CDR3: TGTGCCAGCAGCTTGGGGACAGGGCCGACACCCCTCCACTTT.

This clone was seen only a few times. The V call is TRBV18, the J call TRBJ2-1; 8 positions agree with TRBD2. V was clipped by 1 base and J by 0 bases; unmatched bases: 2. The germline V gene encodes CDR1 KGHSH and CDR2 LQKENI. This CDR3 has 16 amino acids. This chain's CDR3 is CASSPQGTSSYNEQFF. The CDR3 bases are TGTGCCAGCTCACCACAAGGGACTAGCTCCTACAATGAGCAGTTCTTC.

The chain uses TRBV19 and TRBJ1-5; TRBD1 matches 7 bases. CDR1 and CDR2 from the germline V gene are LNHDA and SQIVND (reference sequence). J gave up 0 bases and V 4 bases, and 6 bases lay outside the gene matches. This CDR3 region has 16 residues. The CDR3 sequence: CASSTGTAYSNQPQHF. The CDR3 DNA follows: TGTGCCAGTAGTACCGGGACAGCATATAGCAATCAGCCCCAGCATTTT.

The chain recombines TRBV5-4 with TRBJ2-7; D might be TRBD1 (8 bases). V shed 3 bases and J shed 3 bases, with 25 bases lying between them. This CDR3 region has 18 residues. The V gene's germline CDR1 is SGHNT and CDR2 YYREEE (reference sequence). CDR3 in amino acids: CASSSGTGLGGHNYEQYF. The CDR3 region has the DNA TGTGCCAGCAGCTCCGGGACAGGTTTGGGAGGGCATAACTACGAGCAGTACTTC.

The chain joins TRBV5-1 to TRBJ1-5; 7 bases line up with TRBD1. From germline, CDR1 is SGHRS and CDR2 YFSETQ. Trimming cost V 4 bases and J 4 bases; bases outside gene matches: 8. This CDR3 contains 15 residues. CDR3 residues: CASSIGDSLNQPQHF. The DNA of the CDR3 is TGCGCCAGCAGCATCGGGGACAGCCTTAATCAGCCCCAGCATTTT.

The chain employs TRBV19 and TRBJ1-5; 8 bases agree with TRBD1. The CDR3 contains 15 residues. CDR1 is LNHDA, CDR2 SQIVND, per germline (reference sequence). The J segment lost 2 bases and the V segment lost 4 bases, leaving 4 bases of the junction unmatched. CDR3 nucleotide sequence: TGTGCCAGTAGTACAGGGGGCGGGGGCAATCAGCCCCAGCATTTT. Its translation is CASSTGGGGNQPQHF.

The chain uses TRBV4-1 and TRBJ2-2; tentatively, D is TRBD1 (6 bases). This CDR3 has 17 residues. Per germline, CDR1 MGHRA and CDR2 YSYEKL. The V gene lost 0 bases and the J gene lost 7 bases, with 18 bases spanning the gap. The CDR3 is CASSQDPGTGLVGELFF. Here the CDR3 DNA reads TGCGCCAGCAGCCAAGACCCAGGAACAGGGTTAGTCGGGGAGCTGTTTTTT.